The next 28 T cell receptor beta chains were all read from a single sample in a study of cytomegalovirus exposure and HLA in healthy donors. Vbeta (60) and Jbeta (13) primers were used in the PCR. Measured with immunoSEQ multiplex PCR; TCRdb has only the in-frame clones, and not every one. The table includes about 180,000 clones, roughly 82% detected once. The source material was PBMCs. The receptors originated from a woman between 50 and 59 years old in good health and CMV-seronegative.

This chain links TRBV7-8 with TRBJ1-5; TRBD1 is a possible D gene (5 bases). Germline-derived CDR1 and CDR2 are SGHVS and FQNEAQ. This CDR3 spans 18 amino acids. V lost 3 bases and J lost 0, with 18 bases in between. This CDR3 reads CASSLGKVGGSSNQPQHF. CDR3 nucleotides: TGTGCCAGCAGCTTGGGAAAGGTGGGGGGTAGTAGCAATCAGCCCCAGCATTTT. The full variable domain, completed using reference TRBV7-8 and TRBJ1-5, is GAGVSQSPRYKVAKRGQDVALRCDPISGHVSLFWYQQALGQGPEFLTYFQNEAQLDKSGLPSDRFFAERPEGSVSTLKIQRTQQEDSAVYLCASSLGKVGGSSNQPQHFGDGTRLSIL.

This rearrangement joins TRBV28 to TRBJ2-1; 8 bases map to TRBD2. Germline values: CDR1 MDHEN, CDR2 SYDVKM. The CDR3 is 14 amino acids. J was trimmed by 6 bases and V by 5 bases; bases with no gene match: 6. DNA for the CDR3: TGTGCCAGCAGTCTAACGGGGGGGCCCAATGAGCAGTTCTTC. It is translated as CASSLTGGPNEQFF.

The chain combines TRBV19 with TRBJ2-7; 8 bases agree with TRBD1. CDR3 length equals 14 residues. After removal of 6 bases from V and 2 bases from J, the junction contained 6 bases not matched to a gene. The V gene's germline CDR1 is LNHDA and CDR2 SQIVND (reference sequence). The CDR3 spells CASSPDRGTYEQYF. The CDR3, as DNA: TGTGCCAGTAGCCCCGACAGGGGAACCTACGAGCAGTACTTC.

The V call is TRBV9, the J call TRBJ2-7; possible D gene TRBD1, 6 bases. V was clipped by 4 bases and J by 2 bases, with 13 bases between them. Per the germline V gene, CDR1 is SGDLS and CDR2 is YYNGEE. This CDR3 is 14 amino acids long. CDR3 sequence: CASSRGGPPYEQYF. In nucleotides, the CDR3 is TGTGCCAGCAGCAGAGGGGGACCTCCCTACGAGCAGTACTTC.

This clone was seen a single time. This chain joins TRBV19 and TRBJ2-5; 8 bases are a match to TRBD1. V lost 6 bases, J lost 3 bases, and 12 bases stayed unmatched. The CDR3 is made up of 16 amino acids. The germline CDR1 and CDR2 sequences are LNHDA and SQIVND (reference sequence). The chain's CDR3 is CASSQRAGGLEETQYF. In nucleotides, the CDR3 is TGTGCCAGTAGCCAGAGGGCAGGGGGCTTAGAAGAGACCCAGTACTTC.

CDR3 sequence reads: CASTMAPSSNTGELFF. CDR3 bases: TGCGCCAGCACCATGGCCCCATCGTCGAACACCGGGGAGCTGTTTTTT. The chain employs TRBV5-1 and TRBJ2-2; unclear D gene. Germline CDR1 reads SGHRS; CDR2 reads YFSETQ. The germline V and J ends were trimmed by 6 bases and 0 bases, with 15 bases remaining between them. This CDR3 comprises 16 residues.

CDR3 in amino acids: CASSPIQGNGGRGFEQYF. The DNA of the CDR3 is TGTGCCAGCAGCCCCATACAAGGAAACGGCGGCAGGGGATTCGAGCAGTACTTC. The chain uses TRBV7-9 and TRBJ2-7, with D perhaps matching TRBD1 (6 bases). Germline CDR1 reads SEHNR; CDR2 reads FQNEAQ (reference sequence). The V and J ends lost 5 bases and 6 bases respectively, with 29 bases between them. The CDR3 is 18 amino acids.

The chain has TRBV7-9 and TRBJ2-2; 7 bases are shared with TRBD1. This CDR3 comprises 15 residues. Per the germline V gene, CDR1 is SEHNR and CDR2 is FQNEAQ (reference sequence). The ends lost 8 bases at V and 2 bases at J; junction bases unmatched: 8. CDR3 in amino acids: CASYMTGFNTGELFF. The CDR3 DNA reads TGTGCCAGCTACATGACAGGGTTTAACACCGGGGAGCTGTTTTTT.

V gene TRBV4-1 combines with J gene TRBJ2-1; maybe TRBD2 (5 bases). From germline, CDR1 is MGHRA and CDR2 YSYEKL. V lost 4 bases to trimming and J lost 4 bases, with 14 bases between them. The CDR3 consists of 15 residues. In DNA, the CDR3 is TGCGCCAGCAGCCTACTTCGGACTGAGTACAATGAGCAGTTCTTC. Amino acid sequence: CASSLLRTEYNEQFF.

The table lists this clone with a few counts. CDR3 in amino acids: CASSTGVSNEQFF. As DNA, the CDR3 is TGCGCCAGCAGCACGGGAGTGAGCAATGAGCAGTTCTTC. This chain links TRBV5-1 with TRBJ2-1, with D perhaps matching TRBD2 (6 bases). Germline CDR1 SGHRS, CDR2 YFSETQ. V lost 4 bases to trimming and J lost 6 bases, with 11 bases between them. The CDR3 contains 13 residues.

The chain couples TRBV28 to TRBJ1-2; the match to TRBD1 covers 7 bases. CDR3 length: 15 amino acids. CDR1 is MDHEN, CDR2 SYDVKM, per germline. J was trimmed by 2 bases and V by 3 bases; bases with no gene match: 6. CDR3 sequence (DNA): TGTGCCAGCAGTTTCGCCGGGACAGAGAACTATGGCTACACCTTC. It is translated as CASSFAGTENYGYTF.

The gene calls are TRBV2 and TRBJ2-3; TRBD2 might be the D (6 bases). The CDR3 loop spans 14 amino acids. Germline CDR1 reads SNHLY; CDR2 reads FYNNEI. The V end lost 6 bases, the J end lost 2 bases, and 12 bases lay between the germline ends. The DNA of the CDR3 is TGTGCCAGCAGGCCGGGACTCCCCACAGATACGCAGTATTTT. It encodes CASRPGLPTDTQYF.

The gene calls are TRBV6-1 and TRBJ2-5, with TRBD1 matching 7 bases. Germline CDR1 and CDR2: MNHNS and SASEGT. The V and J ends lost 8 bases and 2 bases, in that order; junction bases with no gene match: 5. The CDR3 contains 13 residues. CDR3 loop: CASGYRGQETQYF. Written as DNA, the CDR3 is TGTGCCAGCGGATACAGGGGACAAGAGACCCAGTACTTC.

The chain has TRBV6-1 and TRBJ1-3; no firm D call. The V and J ends lost 2 bases and 1 base respectively, with 12 bases between them. CDR3 size: 16 residues. CDR1 and CDR2 (germline): MNHNS, SASEGT. In DNA form, the CDR3 reads TGTGCCAGCAGTGAATTCCTCTGGGCATCTGGAAACACCATATATTTT. Translating it yields CASSEFLWASGNTIYF.

This clone was detected once. CDR3 in DNA: TGTGCCACCTTGTTAGGGCGGGAGTCATACGAGCAGTACTTC. This gives the protein CATLLGRESYEQYF. The rearrangement links TRBV2 to TRBJ2-7, with 7 bases that match TRBD2. V lost 10 bases and J lost 4; bases outside the gene matches: 13. Per the germline V gene, CDR1 is SNHLY and CDR2 is FYNNEI. The CDR3 runs 14 residues.

This chain uses TRBV7-9 with TRBJ1-2, with D perhaps matching TRBD1 (6 bases). V was clipped by 2 bases and J by 1 base, with 14 bases between them. Germline CDR1 reads SEHNR; CDR2 reads FQNEAQ (reference sequence). The CDR3 contains 16 residues. CDR3 nucleotide sequence: TGTGCCAGCAGCTTAATAGGGGGAATACTTAACTATGGCTACACCTTC. Protein: CASSLIGGILNYGYTF.

The sample holds one count of this clone. This chain links TRBV15 with TRBJ2-7; 10 positions match TRBD2. There are 14 residues in the CDR3. CDR1 LNHNV and CDR2 YYDKDF come from the germline V gene (reference sequence). The junction had 7 bases not matched to a gene; V was cut back by 5 bases and J by 6 bases. The CDR3 here is CATSLSGRGSEQYF. In nucleotides, the CDR3 is TGTGCCACCAGCCTGAGCGGGAGGGGCTCCGAGCAGTACTTC.

This chain joins TRBV2 and TRBJ2-1; possible D gene TRBD2, 6 bases. Germline CDR1 and CDR2: SNHLY and FYNNEI. This CDR3 is built from 14 residues. Trimming cost V 9 bases and J 0 bases, with 12 bases left between them. The CDR3 loop is CARRDSSSYNEQFF. CDR3 nucleotide sequence: TGTGCCAGGAGGGACTCTAGCTCCTACAATGAGCAGTTCTTC.

This clone appeared a single time. The genes are TRBV2 and TRBJ1-2; 7 bases are shared with TRBD1. This CDR3 is 14 amino acids long. Germline V lookup: CDR1 SNHLY, CDR2 FYNNEI. After removal of 2 bases from V and 5 bases from J, the junction contained 5 bases not matched to a gene. CDR3 nucleotides: TGTGCCAGCAGTGAACAGGGACAGAATTATGGCTACACCTTC. This codes for CASSEQGQNYGYTF.

This clone was picked up one time. This chain connects TRBV19 to TRBJ1-6; D is ambiguous. Trimming took 5 bases from V and 12 from J, leaving 20 bases between them. The CDR3 runs 15 residues. Germline V gene sequence: CDR1 LNHDA, CDR2 SQIVND (reference sequence). The DNA of the CDR3 is TGTGCCAGTAGTGCCCGGACGGACTCCCGGGGACCCCTCCACTTT. This encodes CASSARTDSRGPLHF.

This chain uses TRBV5-1 with TRBJ2-1; 7 positions agree with TRBD1. The V segment lost 3 bases and the J segment 3 bases; nucleotides outside the gene matches: 6. From germline, CDR1 is SGHRS and CDR2 YFSETQ. The length of the CDR3 is 15 residues. CDR3: CASSSTGDIYNEQFF. The CDR3 bases are TGCGCCAGCAGCTCTACAGGGGATATCTACAATGAGCAGTTCTTC.

Note on this clone: Germline is not matched at one junction end, which may reflect a read error. This sample also contains other DNA sequences that code for the same CDR3. V usage is TRBV7-9 and J usage is TRBJ2-7, with 7 nucleotides matching TRBD1. Germline V gives CDR1 SEHNR, CDR2 FQNEAQ (reference sequence). This CDR3 has 16 residues. CDR3 in DNA: TGCGCCAGCAGCTTAGTCGGTCGGCAGGGGGCCTACGAGCAGTACTTC. It codes for CASSLVGRQGAYEQYF.

The chain recombines TRBV21-1 with TRBJ2-5; the D call TRBD2 from the table was never checked on the DNA. TRBV21-1 is a pseudogene segment. CDR3 length: 18 amino acids. CDR3 protein: CASSKRWGVMGSRETQYF. Written as DNA, the CDR3 is TGTGCCAGCAGCAAACGATGGGGGGTTATGGGGTCGCGGGAGACCCAGTACTTC.

V gene TRBV7-9 combines with J gene TRBJ1-1, with D unresolved. The germline V gene has CDR1 SEHNR and CDR2 FQNEAQ (reference sequence). V shed 5 bases and J shed 7 bases, with 11 bases lying between them. The CDR3 covers 12 residues. This CDR3 reads CASSTDFFEAFF. The CDR3 DNA sequence: TGTGCCAGCAGCACGGACTTTTTTGAAGCTTTCTTT.

V gene TRBV2 combines with J gene TRBJ2-2, with a weak D call TRBD2 (5 bases). Trimming removed 6 bases at V and 5 bases at J, with 19 bases between. Germline V CDR1 and CDR2: SNHLY, FYNNEI. The CDR3 contains 16 residues. Written as DNA, the CDR3 is TGTGCCAGCAGGGCCGACGAGCCCGAGGGAACCGGGGAGCTGTTTTTT. Its protein product is CASRADEPEGTGELFF.

This clone was detected a few times. The chain joins TRBV4-1 to TRBJ2-7; D may be TRBD2 (6 bases). Per the germline V gene, CDR1 is MGHRA and CDR2 is YSYEKL. V gave up 2 bases and J gave up 4 bases, with 12 bases separating them. The CDR3 length is 14 residues. CDR3 amino acids: CASSQLASGYEQYF. The DNA of the CDR3 is TGCGCCAGCAGCCAACTAGCGAGTGGGTACGAGCAGTACTTC.

The chain employs TRBV11-2 and TRBJ2-7, with 8 bases that match TRBD1. The CDR3 has 17 residues. Germline V CDR1 and CDR2: SGHAT, FQNNGV. Germline trimming cut 0 bases from V and 2 bases from J; bases unmatched to any gene: 9. The CDR3 region is CASSLDSPDRAAYEQYF. In nucleotides, the CDR3 is TGTGCCAGCAGCTTAGATTCCCCGGACAGGGCGGCCTACGAGCAGTACTTC.

V gene TRBV11-1 combines with J gene TRBJ1-5, with D unclear. The CDR3 is 13 amino acids. V was shortened by 3 bases and J by 3 bases, with 6 bases between the two germline ends. Germline V gene data show CDR1 as SGHAT and CDR2 as FQDESV (reference sequence). CDR3 coding DNA: TGTGCCAGCAGCTTCGACACCAATCAGCCCCAGCATTTT. Translating gives CASSFDTNQPQHF.